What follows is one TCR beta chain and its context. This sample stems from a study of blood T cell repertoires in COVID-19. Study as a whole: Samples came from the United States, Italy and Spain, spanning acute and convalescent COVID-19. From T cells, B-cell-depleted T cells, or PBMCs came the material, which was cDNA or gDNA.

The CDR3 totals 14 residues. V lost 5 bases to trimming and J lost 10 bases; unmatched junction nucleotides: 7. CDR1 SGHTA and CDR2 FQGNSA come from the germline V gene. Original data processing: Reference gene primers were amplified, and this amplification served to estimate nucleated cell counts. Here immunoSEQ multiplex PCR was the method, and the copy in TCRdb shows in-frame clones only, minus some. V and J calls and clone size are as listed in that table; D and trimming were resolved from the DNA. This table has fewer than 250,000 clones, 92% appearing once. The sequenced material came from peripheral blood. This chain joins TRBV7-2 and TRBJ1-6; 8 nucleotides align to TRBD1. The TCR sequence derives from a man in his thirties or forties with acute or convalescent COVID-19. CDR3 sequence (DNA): TGTGCCAGCAGCCAAGGACAGGGAGGCTCACCCCTCCACTTT. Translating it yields CASSQGQGGSPLHF.